A selection of T cell receptor beta chains follows, all from one sample in a study of CD8+ T cells in alopecia areata. Using immunoSEQ multiplex PCR, the repertoire was profiled, and TCRdb retains in-frame clones only, with some absent. The sample carries about 270,000 clones, over 45% recorded once. Sequencing was performed on CD4+ T cells sorted from blood, taken around week 54, from a patient treated with tofacitinib. These receptors were collected from a human donor with alopecia areata. Each CDR3 is given with its conserved first and last residue. The D gene is left open where the match is weak. Clone size is stated in some rows and not others, as once, few, many or a class when expanded.

j_call,d_call,v_call,cdr3_length,clone_size,cdr3_nt,cdr3_aa
TRBJ1-1,TRBD1,TRBV6-5,15,NA,TGTGCCAGCAGCCCCGGCCCCAGGGACAGCACTGAAGCTTTCTTT,CASSPGPRDSTEAFF
TRBJ2-6,NA,TRBV7-3,15,few,TGTGCCAGCAGCTCCGCAACCTCTGGGGCCAACGTCCTGACTTTC,CASSSATSGANVLTF
TRBJ1-2,NA,TRBV6-5,12,NA,TGTGCCAGCAAGGTGGGAGACTATGGCTACACCTTC,CASKVGDYGYTF
TRBJ1-5,TRBD1,TRBV29-1,13,few,TGCAGCGTTCAACAGGGGGCTGGTCAGCCCCAGCATTTT,CSVQQGAGQPQHF
TRBJ1-5,NA,TRBV7-2,13,few,TGTGCCAGCAGCTTTCGTGGGGGTCAGCCCCAGCATTTT,CASSFRGGQPQHF
TRBJ1-6,NA,TRBV30,12,NA,TGTGCCTGGAGTCAGGGCGGCTCACCCCTCCACTTT,CAWSQGGSPLHF
TRBJ1-2,NA,TRBV27,13,NA,TGTGCCAGCAGCCACCCCACAGGCTATGGCTACACCTTC,CASSHPTGYGYTF
TRBJ2-5,NA,TRBV19,13,few,TGTGCCAGTAAACGCCCGGAGACGGAGACCCAGTACTTC,CASKRPETETQYF
TRBJ2-7,NA,TRBV29-1,13,few,TGCAGCGGGAGGGACACCGGGTTCGACGAGCAGTACTTC,CSGRDTGFDEQYF
TRBJ1-2,NA,TRBV10-3,16,NA,TGTGCCATCAGTGAGTCGTCAGGGGATGGCAACTATGGCTACACCTTC,CAISESSGDGNYGYTF
TRBJ1-5,NA,TRBV11-2,14,NA,TGTGCCAGCAGCTGGGGCAATAGCAATCAGCCCCAGCATTTT,CASSWGNSNQPQHF
TRBJ1-5,TRBD1,TRBV30,15,NA,TGTGCCTGGAGTGTACAGGGGGCCTCCAATCAGCCCCAGCATTTT,CAWSVQGASNQPQHF
TRBJ2-7,TRBD1,TRBV5-1,13,few,TGCGCCAGCGCAGGACAGGGTGTCGACGAGCAGTACTTC,CASAGQGVDEQYF
TRBJ1-2,NA,TRBV25-1,12,once,TGTGCCAGCAGTGAAGGAGGGAATGGCTACACCTTC,CASSEGGNGYTF
TRBJ2-2,TRBD1,TRBV4-3,17,few,TGCGCCAGCAGCCAACGACCAGGGACAGCGAACACCGGGGAGCTGTTTTTT,CASSQRPGTANTGELFF
TRBJ1-2,TRBD1,TRBV6-5,16,once,TGTGCCAGCAGTTACCGACAGGGCTCCCACCCCTATGGCTACACCTTC,CASSYRQGSHPYGYTF
TRBJ2-7,NA,TRBV25-1,14,NA,TGTGCCAGCAGTGATCAGGGATTGACCTACGAGCAGTACTTC,CASSDQGLTYEQYF
TRBJ1-2,NA,TRBV10-3,15,NA,TGTGCCATCAGTGAGTCGATCGGGTTAAACTATGGCTACACCTTC,CAISESIGLNYGYTF
TRBJ2-7,NA,TRBV6-1,14,NA,TGTGCCAGCAGTCAACAGGGCCTCTTCTACGAGCAGTACTTC,CASSQQGLFYEQYF
TRBJ1-1,NA,TRBV7-8,12,NA,TGTGCCAGCAGACGGGACGGATTTGAAGCTTTCTTT,CASRRDGFEAFF
TRBJ2-5,NA,TRBV28,14,NA,TGTGCCAGCAGTTTGGAAGGGAGGAAGGAGACCCAGTACTTC,CASSLEGRKETQYF
TRBJ2-7,NA,TRBV29-1,12,NA,TGCAGCGCGGGGGGCCTTTCCTACGAGCAGTACTTC,CSAGGLSYEQYF
TRBJ2-5,NA,TRBV7-3,13,NA,TGTGCCAGCAGCCCGGGCGCCCAAGAGACCCAGTACTTC,CASSPGAQETQYF
TRBJ2-1,TRBD1,TRBV6-5,15,NA,TGTGCCAGCAGTTACAGACAGGGGTTGAACAATGAGCAGTTCTTC,CASSYRQGLNNEQFF
TRBJ2-1,NA,TRBV7-8,15,few,TGTGCCAGCAGCCCCAATAGGGGTGTTAACAATGAGCAGTTCTTC,CASSPNRGVNNEQFF
TRBJ2-3,TRBD1,TRBV10-3,14,NA,TGTGCCATCAATATAGGACAGGGTAGAGATACGCAGTATTTT,CAINIGQGRDTQYF
TRBJ1-1,NA,TRBV6-5,16,NA,TGTGCCAGCAGTTACAATCCGGCAGGACGGGGCACTGAAGCTTTCTTT,CASSYNPAGRGTEAFF
TRBJ1-2,TRBD1,TRBV29-1,14,NA,TGCAGCGTTGGGACAGGGGCGAATCTCTATGGCTACACCTTC,CSVGTGANLYGYTF
TRBJ1-4,TRBD1,TRBV5-6,14,NA,TGTGCCAGCAGCTCTTCAGGGGGCGTTGAAAAACTGTTTTTT,CASSSSGGVEKLFF
TRBJ2-3,NA,TRBV5-4,16,many,TGTGCCAGCAGCTCGGGACAATTCAGGGAAACAGATACGCAGTATTTT,CASSSGQFRETDTQYF
TRBJ2-2,NA,TRBV7-2,13,NA,TGTGCCAGCAGCTTAGAGGGCACTGCGGCGGTGTTTTTT,CASSLEGTAAVFF
TRBJ2-1,NA,TRBV30,14,few,TGTGCCTTTTCAACAGGGAAGCCCTACAATGAGCAGTTCTTC,CAFSTGKPYNEQFF
TRBJ1-2,NA,TRBV25-1,13,once,TGTGCCAGCAGGCCGACAGGCAACTATGGCTACACCTTC,CASRPTGNYGYTF
TRBJ1-2,TRBD1,TRBV6-5,13,NA,TGTGCCAGCAGCCCGGACAGGACCTATGGCTACACCTTC,CASSPDRTYGYTF
TRBJ2-3,TRBD1,TRBV5-1,15,many,TGCGCCAGCAGAGAGGGGGCCCTCAGCACAGATACGCAGTATTTT,CASREGALSTDTQYF
TRBJ2-7,TRBD1,TRBV27,15,NA,TGTGCCAGCAGTTTAATGGCAGGGGGCTTTTCCGAGCAGTACTTC,CASSLMAGGFSEQYF
TRBJ2-1,TRBD2,TRBV7-9,16,NA,TGTGCCAGCAGCTCGTTGACTAGCGGGGGGCCCCATGAGCAGTTCTTC,CASSSLTSGGPHEQFF
TRBJ1-2,NA,TRBV5-1,14,NA,TGCGCCAGCAGCTTGGTTGGGGATAACTATGGCTACACCTTC,CASSLVGDNYGYTF
TRBJ1-2,TRBD1,TRBV5-1,12,NA,TGCGCCAGCAGCTTGGAGGGGGCAGGCTACACCTTC,CASSLEGAGYTF
TRBJ1-1,NA,TRBV20-1,10,NA,TGCAGTGCTTACAGGGCTGAAGCTTTCTTT,CSAYRAEAFF
TRBJ2-7,NA,TRBV10-3,14,few,TGTGCCATCAGTGAGTCGGGCAGGCACTACGAGCAGTACTTC,CAISESGRHYEQYF
TRBJ2-3,NA,TRBV4-2,16,NA,TGTGCCAGCAGCCAGGCAGGGGCCCCGGGGGATGATACGCAGTATTTT,CASSQAGAPGDDTQYF
TRBJ1-2,NA,TRBV5-1,14,NA,TGCGCCAGCAGTCCGACAGGACCTAACTATGGCTACACCTTC,CASSPTGPNYGYTF